This is a list of T cell receptor beta chains from one sample in a study of identical twins. TCRdb reprocessed the 5' RACE reads via MiXCR and lists one record per CDR3 protein. The profile shows about 1.7 million distinct CDR3 sequences, around 29% of them singletons. The sequencing input was cord blood. The receptors stem from a newborn girl in good health. CDR3s include the opening cysteine and the closing phenylalanine or tryptophan. Each record gives: clone size, V gene, D gene, J gene, CDR3 protein, CDR3 DNA. The D gene is left open where the match is weak. Some rows have no size entry. The others give once, few or many, or a class for an expanded clone.

abundance: NA
v_gene: TRBV11-2
d_gene: TRBD2
j_gene: TRBJ2-3
CDR3aa: CASSLAGLAGTTDTQYF
CDR3nt: TGTGCCAGCAGCTTAGCCGGACTAGCGGGGACCACAGATACGCAGTATTTT

abundance: NA
v_gene: TRBV6-5
d_gene: TRBD2
j_gene: TRBJ2-1
CDR3aa: CASSYSRVRTSEVNEQFF
CDR3nt: TGTGCCAGCAGTTACTCGAGAGTTCGGACTAGCGAGGTCAATGAGCAGTTCTTC

abundance: NA
v_gene: TRBV5-6
d_gene: NA
j_gene: TRBJ1-2
CDR3aa: CASSYPRSRDPYGVNYGYTF
CDR3nt: TGTGCCAGCAGCTATCCACGATCTCGGGACCCTTATGGCGTAAACTATGGCTACACCTTC

abundance: NA
v_gene: TRBV7-2
d_gene: TRBD1
j_gene: TRBJ2-7
CDR3aa: CASSRSGTVISYEQYF
CDR3nt: TGTGCCAGCAGCCGCTCCGGGACAGTTATATCCTACGAGCAGTACTTC

abundance: few
v_gene: TRBV5-1
d_gene: NA
j_gene: TRBJ2-1
CDR3aa: CASKGGGGYSYNEQFF
CDR3nt: TGCGCCAGCAAAGGGGGCGGGGGCTACTCCTACAATGAGCAGTTCTTC

abundance: few
v_gene: TRBV7-9
d_gene: TRBD2
j_gene: TRBJ2-3
CDR3aa: CASSWRGLAADTQYF
CDR3nt: TGTGCCAGCAGCTGGCGAGGACTAGCCGCAGATACGCAGTATTTT

abundance: few
v_gene: TRBV20-1
d_gene: NA
j_gene: TRBJ2-7
CDR3aa: CSARDGRRDYEQYF
CDR3nt: TGCAGTGCTAGGGATGGGAGACGGGACTACGAGCAGTACTTC

abundance: many
v_gene: TRBV4-2
d_gene: NA
j_gene: TRBJ2-3
CDR3aa: CASASGAASTDTQYF
CDR3nt: TGTGCCAGCGCCTCGGGAGCGGCAAGCACAGATACGCAGTATTTT

abundance: few
v_gene: TRBV29-1
d_gene: TRBD2
j_gene: TRBJ2-2
CDR3aa: CSVAREGPGELFF
CDR3nt: TGCAGCGTTGCCCGGGAGGGTCCCGGGGAGCTGTTTTTT

abundance: NA
v_gene: TRBV5-5
d_gene: TRBD1
j_gene: TRBJ2-1
CDR3aa: CASRHSDRGETQFF
CDR3nt: TGTGCCAGCAGACATTCGGACAGGGGAGAGACCCAGTTCTTC

abundance: few
v_gene: TRBV11-2
d_gene: NA
j_gene: TRBJ2-3
CDR3aa: CASQNRAFTDTQYF
CDR3nt: TGTGCCAGCCAGAACAGGGCGTTCACAGATACGCAGTATTTT

abundance: NA
v_gene: TRBV4-1
d_gene: NA
j_gene: TRBJ2-1
CDR3aa: CASSQRLAGMDNEQFF
CDR3nt: TGCGCCAGCAGCCAACGGCTGGCGGGGATGGACAATGAGCAGTTCTTC

abundance: NA
v_gene: TRBV4-1
d_gene: TRBD1
j_gene: TRBJ2-1
CDR3aa: CASSQDGTGAYNEQFF
CDR3nt: TGCGCCAGCAGCCAAGATGGGACAGGGGCCTACAATGAGCAGTTCTTC

abundance: few
v_gene: TRBV20-1
d_gene: NA
j_gene: TRBJ2-1
CDR3aa: CSASAGTLDNEQFF
CDR3nt: TGCAGTGCTTCCGCCGGGACTCTTGACAATGAGCAGTTCTTC

abundance: NA
v_gene: TRBV2
d_gene: TRBD2
j_gene: TRBJ2-1
CDR3aa: CASGLAYYNEQFF
CDR3nt: TGTGCCAGCGGACTAGCGTACTACAATGAGCAGTTCTTC

abundance: NA
v_gene: TRBV20-1
d_gene: TRBD2
j_gene: TRBJ2-1
CDR3aa: CSATRTSGGPYYNEQFF
CDR3nt: TGCAGTGCCACCAGGACTAGCGGGGGGCCCTATTACAATGAGCAGTTCTTC

abundance: few
v_gene: TRBV3-1
d_gene: TRBD2
j_gene: TRBJ2-1
CDR3aa: CASSQRLAADNEQFF
CDR3nt: TGTGCCAGCAGCCAAAGACTAGCGGCCGACAATGAGCAGTTCTTC

abundance: few
v_gene: TRBV7-2
d_gene: TRBD1
j_gene: TRBJ2-1
CDR3aa: CASSPYTGGNEQFF
CDR3nt: TGTGCCAGCAGCCCCTATACAGGGGGCAATGAGCAGTTCTTC

abundance: NA
v_gene: TRBV18
d_gene: NA
j_gene: TRBJ2-4
CDR3aa: CASSPEGRALAKNIQYF
CDR3nt: TGTGCCAGCTCACCAGAAGGAAGGGCTTTAGCCAAAAACATTCAGTACTTC

abundance: few
v_gene: TRBV6-2/TRBV6-3
d_gene: NA
j_gene: TRBJ2-1
CDR3aa: CASRSRDNEQFF
CDR3nt: TGTGCCAGCAGGAGCAGGGACAATGAGCAGTTCTTC

abundance: NA
v_gene: TRBV29-1
d_gene: TRBD1
j_gene: TRBJ1-1
CDR3aa: CSVERQGLPTEAFF
CDR3nt: TGCAGCGTTGAACGACAGGGGCTCCCCACTGAAGCTTTCTTT

abundance: many
v_gene: TRBV6-1
d_gene: TRBD1
j_gene: TRBJ1-2
CDR3aa: CASSEGTGSYGYTF
CDR3nt: TGTGCCAGCAGTGAAGGGACAGGGAGCTATGGCTACACCTTC

abundance: once
v_gene: TRBV6-6
d_gene: NA
j_gene: TRBJ2-5
CDR3aa: CASSADSNEQYF
CDR3nt: TGTGCCAGCAGTGCGGACAGCAATGAGCAGTACTTC

abundance: NA
v_gene: TRBV21-1
d_gene: NA
j_gene: TRBJ2-4
CDR3aa: CASSRTRLGAKNIQYF
CDR3nt: TGTGCCAGCAGCAGAACTAGATTGGGGGCCAAAAACATTCAGTACTTC

abundance: NA
v_gene: TRBV20-1
d_gene: TRBD1
j_gene: TRBJ2-5
CDR3aa: CSADRDLQGTQYF
CDR3nt: TGCAGTGCGGACAGGGACCTTCAAGGGACCCAGTACTTC

abundance: NA
v_gene: TRBV20-1
d_gene: TRBD2
j_gene: TRBJ2-3
CDR3aa: CSASRRGIDTQYF
CDR3nt: TGCAGTGCTAGTCGGCGGGGGATAGATACGCAGTATTTT

abundance: few
v_gene: TRBV10-3
d_gene: NA
j_gene: TRBJ1-4
CDR3aa: CAISASTNEKLFF
CDR3nt: TGTGCCATCAGTGCTTCAACTAATGAAAAACTGTTTTTT

abundance: many
v_gene: TRBV29-1
d_gene: NA
j_gene: TRBJ2-7
CDR3aa: CSVTLAISYEQYF
CDR3nt: TGCAGCGTTACCCTAGCGATATCCTACGAGCAGTACTTC

abundance: NA
v_gene: TRBV20-1
d_gene: TRBD2
j_gene: TRBJ2-7
CDR3aa: CSARAPSGGIKEQYF
CDR3nt: TGCAGTGCTAGAGCCCCTAGCGGGGGGATAAAGGAGCAGTACTTC

abundance: few
v_gene: TRBV4-2
d_gene: NA
j_gene: TRBJ1-2
CDR3aa: CASSQELSFAGTDYTF
CDR3nt: TGTGCCAGCAGCCAAGAGCTCTCCTTTGCAGGGACTGACTACACCTTC

abundance: once
v_gene: TRBV3-1
d_gene: NA
j_gene: TRBJ1-5
CDR3aa: CASSQEPLYSNQPQHF
CDR3nt: TGTGCCAGCAGCCAAGAGCCCCTGTATAGCAATCAGCCCCAGCATTTT

abundance: few
v_gene: TRBV20-1
d_gene: TRBD1
j_gene: TRBJ1-6
CDR3aa: CSARERHRDSSYNSPLHF
CDR3nt: TGCAGTGCTAGAGAACGACACCGGGACAGCTCCTATAATTCACCCCTCCACTTT

abundance: few
v_gene: TRBV5-1
d_gene: NA
j_gene: TRBJ2-3
CDR3aa: CASSLEQLATDTQYF
CDR3nt: TGCGCCAGCAGCTTGGAACAGCTAGCGACAGATACGCAGTATTTT

abundance: NA
v_gene: TRBV3-1
d_gene: NA
j_gene: TRBJ2-7
CDR3aa: CASSQVYRSYEQYF
CDR3nt: TGTGCCAGCAGCCAAGTATACAGATCCTACGAGCAGTACTTC

abundance: NA
v_gene: TRBV3-1
d_gene: TRBD1
j_gene: TRBJ1-1
CDR3aa: CASSQGQGHTEAFF
CDR3nt: TGTGCCAGCAGCCAGGGACAGGGTCACACTGAAGCTTTCTTT

abundance: many
v_gene: TRBV29-1
d_gene: TRBD1
j_gene: TRBJ1-2
CDR3aa: CSVGMWTGGTLSYTF
CDR3nt: TGCAGCGTTGGGATGTGGACAGGGGGTACTCTGAGCTACACCTTC

abundance: NA
v_gene: TRBV7-4
d_gene: TRBD2
j_gene: TRBJ2-1
CDR3aa: CASSVAASGGGEQFF
CDR3nt: TGTGCCAGCAGCGTAGCTGCTAGCGGGGGCGGGGAGCAGTTCTTC

abundance: many
v_gene: TRBV29-1
d_gene: TRBD1
j_gene: TRBJ2-3
CDR3aa: CSVGGSLDRVRSSTDTQYF
CDR3nt: TGCAGCGTTGGGGGGTCGCTAGACAGGGTCCGAAGTAGCACAGATACGCAGTATTTT

abundance: NA
v_gene: TRBV5-8
d_gene: NA
j_gene: TRBJ1-1
CDR3aa: CASRVTSFEAFF
CDR3nt: TGTGCCAGCAGGGTGACGTCCTTTGAAGCTTTCTTT

abundance: many
v_gene: TRBV12-3/TRBV12-4
d_gene: TRBD1
j_gene: TRBJ1-4
CDR3aa: CASSLDRDEKLFF
CDR3nt: TGTGCCAGCAGTTTGGACAGGGACGAAAAACTGTTTTTT

abundance: NA
v_gene: TRBV5-1
d_gene: NA
j_gene: TRBJ2-1
CDR3aa: CASSRDDYNEQFF
CDR3nt: TGCGCCAGCAGCCGGGACGACTACAATGAGCAGTTCTTC

abundance: NA
v_gene: TRBV27
d_gene: TRBD2
j_gene: TRBJ2-1
CDR3aa: CASSSPRDYSYNEQFF
CDR3nt: TGTGCCAGCAGTTCCCCCAGGGACTACTCCTACAATGAGCAGTTCTTC